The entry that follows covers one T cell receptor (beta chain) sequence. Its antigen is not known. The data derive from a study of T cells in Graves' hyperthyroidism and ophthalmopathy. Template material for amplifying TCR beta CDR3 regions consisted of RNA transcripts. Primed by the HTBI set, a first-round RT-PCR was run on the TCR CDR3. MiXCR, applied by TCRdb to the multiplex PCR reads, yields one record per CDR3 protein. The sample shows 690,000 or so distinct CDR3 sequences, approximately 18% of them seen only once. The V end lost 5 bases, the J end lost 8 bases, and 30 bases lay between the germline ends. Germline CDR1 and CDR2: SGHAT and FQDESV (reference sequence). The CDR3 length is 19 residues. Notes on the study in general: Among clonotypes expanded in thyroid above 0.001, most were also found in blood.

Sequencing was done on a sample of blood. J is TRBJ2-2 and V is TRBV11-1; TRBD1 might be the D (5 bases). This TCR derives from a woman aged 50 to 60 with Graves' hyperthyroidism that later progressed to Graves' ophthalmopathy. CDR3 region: CASSDPPQVPKATSGELFF. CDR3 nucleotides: TGTGCCAGCAGCGACCCCCCACAGGTCCCAAAGGCGACATCAGGGGAGCTGTTTTTT.